The TCR beta chain under discussion was sequenced for a study of identifying expanded T cells in peripheral blood. General observations from the study: Technical replicates showed around 1.3 changed clones; approximately 2 weeks approximately 15; four weeks 19.

With 10 bases removed from V and 3 bases from J, the gap between germline ends came to 13 bases. Germline V gene lookup returns CDR1 MNHEY and CDR2 SVGAGI. The CDR3 contains 13 residues. Healthy donors had no documented immune events, such as infections, while sampled. Clones were read by immunoSEQ multiplex PCR, and TCRdb kept only the in-frame ones, dropping some. The table has tens of thousands of clones, around four fifths seen once. A remark on this clone: Its cognate antigen is unknown.

The sequenced sample consisted of blood. V is TRBV6-5 and J is TRBJ2-4; TRBD1 might be the D (5 bases). This TCR derives from a person between 18 and 70 years old in good health. In DNA, the CDR3 is TGTGCCACGGCTCAGGGAAACAAAAACATTCAGTACTTC. This gives the protein CATAQGNKNIQYF.